Below, 4 T cell receptor beta chains from the same sample are listed, as sequenced in a study of PD-L1 blockade in urothelial cancer. Repertoires were generated with immunoSEQ multiplex PCR, while TCRdb's copy carries only in-frame clones and drops some. The repertoire holds around 57,000 clones, about 81% seen once, with about 1.6% in the top ten. Regarding time point: pretreatment peripheral blood. Sequencing used PBMCs, obtained around atezolizumab (anti-PD-L1) treatment. The source of these receptors is a man between 65 and 85 years old with urothelial cancer.

The chain combines TRBV28 with TRBJ1-5, with 7 nucleotides matching TRBD1. J was trimmed by 3 bases and V by 4 bases; bases with no gene match: 9. The CDR3 runs 16 residues. The germline CDR1 and CDR2 sequences are MDHEN and SYDVKM. CDR3 in amino acids: CASSSTRTGYNQPQHF. CDR3 DNA sequence: TGTGCCAGCAGTTCTACTCGGACAGGCTACAATCAGCCCCAGCATTTT.

V usage is TRBV7-9 and J usage is TRBJ2-1, with TRBD2 matching 8 bases. Trimming removed 5 bases from V and 1 base from J; junction bases left unmatched: 10. Germline values: CDR1 SEHNR, CDR2 FQNEAQ (reference sequence). This CDR3 region has 17 residues. CDR3 nucleotide sequence: TGTGCCAGCAGCCCCCGGGGGGGGGCGGGGTCCTACAATGAGCAGTTCTTC. Amino acid sequence: CASSPRGGAGSYNEQFF.

This clone appeared a few times. This chain connects TRBV15 to TRBJ2-5; 7 bases are shared with TRBD2. After removal of 5 bases from V and 2 bases from J, the junction contained 11 bases not matched to a gene. The CDR3 totals 16 residues. Germline V lookup: CDR1 LNHNV, CDR2 YYDKDF (reference sequence). CDR3 in DNA: TGTGCCACCAGCCGCGACGGCGGGAGAAGGCAAGAGACCCAGTACTTC. It translates to CATSRDGGRRQETQYF. Full variable domain (rest looked up from reference TRBV15 and TRBJ2-5): DAMVIQNPRYQVTQFGKPVTLSCSQTLNHNVMYWYQQKSSQAPKLLFHYYDKDFNNEADTPDNFQSRRPNTSFCFLDIRSPGLGDTAMYLCATSRDGGRRQETQYFGPGTRLLVL.

The J gene is TRBJ1-5, the V gene TRBV10-2; TRBD1 agrees at 9 bases. The germline V gene has CDR1 WSHSY and CDR2 SAAADI. This CDR3 region has 17 residues. V lost 1 base, J lost 4 bases, and 8 bases stayed unmatched. The CDR3 region is CASSELGGQGTNQPQHF. The CDR3 coding sequence is TGCGCCAGCAGTGAGTTAGGGGGACAGGGAACAAATCAGCCCCAGCATTTT.